These 28 T cell receptor beta chains share one sample of origin, sequenced in a study. TCRdb re-analysed the 5' RACE reads in MiXCR, keeping a single row per CDR3 protein. The table records approximately 60,000 distinct CDR3 sequences, 25% to 30% of them present only once. Sequencing was carried out using tumor-infiltrating memory CD4+ T cells sorted from the breast tumor. The subset is: memory CD4+ T cells, CD4+CD45RO+CD25-. These receptors were obtained from a female donor with breast cancer.

This clonotype was found a few times. The chain couples TRBV20-1 to TRBJ2-3, with TRBD2 matching 11 bases. Per the germline V gene, CDR1 is DFQATT and CDR2 is SNEGSKA (reference sequence). The CDR3 is 14 amino acids. The trim removed 6 bases at V and 4 bases at J, leaving 6 bases unmatched. DNA of the CDR3: TGCAGTGCCATAGCGGGAGGGGGGTCAGATACGCAGTATTTT. As protein: CSAIAGGGSDTQYF.

This clonotype was observed many times. The J gene is TRBJ2-7, the V gene TRBV6-1, with TRBD2 as a possible D gene (8 bases). Germline V gene sequence: CDR1 MNHNS, CDR2 SASEGT. V was shortened by 11 bases and J by 2 bases, with 16 bases between the two germline ends. The CDR3 runs 13 residues. The CDR3 reads CACGGQGAYEQYF. The CDR3 bases are TGTGCCTGCGGGGGGCAGGGGGCCTACGAGCAGTACTTC.

The count of this clonotype is one. The junction shows a germline mismatch at one end, possibly a read error. The chain combines TRBV20-1 with TRBJ2-1; tentatively, D is TRBD1 (8 bases). There are 15 residues in the CDR3. Germline values: CDR1 DFQATT, CDR2 SNEGSKA (reference sequence). CDR3 sequence: CSASYRGREDNEQCF. The DNA of the CDR3 is TGCAGTGCTAGTTACAGGGGGAGGGAGGACAATGAGCAGTGCTTC.

In DNA, the CDR3 is TGTGCCAGCAGGTTGGACAGGGGGAACACTGAAGCTTTCTTT. This codes for CASRLDRGNTEAFF. The chain joins TRBV12-3 or TRBV12-4 to TRBJ1-1; 9 bases align to TRBD1. CDR3 length: 14 amino acids. V lost 6 bases and J lost 1; bases outside the gene matches: 3.

Points on this clonotype: Since a much larger clone is just one base distant, this may be a read error. The CDR3 reads CASSRDRVNTGELCF. The DNA of the CDR3 is TGTGCCAGCAGCCGTGACAGGGTCAACACCGGGGAGCTGTGTTTT. This chain uses TRBV7-2 with TRBJ2-2; 7 bases are shared with TRBD1. The CDR3 is 15 residues long. Per the germline V gene, CDR1 is SGHTA and CDR2 is FQGNSA.

This chain uses TRBV12-3 or TRBV12-4 with TRBJ2-4; unclear D gene. There are 13 residues in the CDR3. Between the trimmed V and J ends, which lost 4 bases and 1 base, there was a span of 5 bases. CDR3 in DNA: TGTGCCAGCAGTTCTGCTGCCAAAAACATTCAGTACTTC. Translated, it gives CASSSAAKNIQYF.

The genes are TRBV5-1 and TRBJ2-2, with unresolved D. The CDR3 runs to 14 residues. Germline-derived CDR1 and CDR2 are SGHRS and YFSETQ. The ends were cut back, 7 bases at V and 4 bases at J, with 14 bases in the middle. The CDR3 loop is CASFQIQSTGELFF. The CDR3 region has the DNA TGCGCCAGCTTCCAAATACAGAGCACCGGGGAGCTGTTTTTT.

This clonotype was counted a few times. The V call is TRBV5-4, the J call TRBJ2-1; TRBD2 matches at 7 bases. The CDR3 contains 14 residues. Per the germline V gene, CDR1 is SGHNT and CDR2 is YYREEE (reference sequence). Unmatched junction bases numbered 7, after V lost 3 bases and J lost 7 bases. CDR3 DNA sequence: TGTGCCAGCAGCTCACTAGCGTCAGGGAATGAGCAGTTCTTC. This codes for CASSSLASGNEQFF.

The chain has TRBV4-2 and TRBJ2-5; D possibly corresponds to TRBD2 (6 bases). V was shortened by 1 base and J by 6 bases, with 18 bases between the two germline ends. Germline loops: CDR1 LGHNA, CDR2 YNFKEQ. The CDR3 covers 16 residues. The CDR3 DNA reads as TGTGCCAGCAGCCAAGCCTCCACGGGAGTGGTGAAGACCCAGTACTTC. This encodes CASSQASTGVVKTQYF.

The chain carries TRBV7-8 and TRBJ2-5; the D is unclear. The CDR3 runs 13 residues. V lost 3 bases, J lost 1 base, and 6 bases lay in between. CDR1 is SGHVS, CDR2 FQNEAQ, per germline. The CDR3 sequence: CASSFGCQETQYF. The CDR3 nucleotides read TGTGCCAGCAGCTTTGGCTGCCAAGAGACCCAGTACTTC.

The genes are TRBV4-3 and TRBJ1-2; D is uncertain. The germline CDR1 and CDR2 sequences are LGHNA and YSLEER. Trimming stripped 1 base from V and 4 bases from J, with 13 bases between. This CDR3 contains 15 residues. The CDR3 loop reads CASSQVSNSFYGYTF. The CDR3 DNA sequence: TGCGCCAGCAGCCAAGTTAGTAACAGCTTCTATGGCTACACCTTC.

This clonotype was detected a few times. One end of the junction is discordant with germline, which a read error may explain. J is TRBJ2-1 and V is TRBV29-1; the match to TRBD2 covers 7 bases. The CDR3 sequence is 14 residues long. Per the germline V gene, CDR1 is SQVTM and CDR2 is ANQGSEA. CDR3 loop: CSVDNGRSSNEQFF. The CDR3 bases are TGCAGCGTTGATAACGGGAGGTCCTCCAATGAGCAGTTCTTC.

V is TRBV7-2 and J is TRBJ1-6, with a tentative D call TRBD1 (5 bases). V was clipped by 3 bases and J by 5 bases, with 14 bases between them. CDR1 is SGHTA and CDR2 is FQGNSA in the germline V gene. The CDR3 has 16 residues. DNA of the CDR3: TGTGCCAGCAGCTTTGTTTCAGGGAGCGATAATTCACCCCTCCACTTT. Amino acids: CASSFVSGSDNSPLHF.

The chain recombines TRBV7-2 with TRBJ1-1; 8 positions agree with TRBD1. Germline values: CDR1 SGHTA, CDR2 FQGNSA. Trimming removed 5 bases from V and 4 bases from J; junction bases left unmatched: 9. CDR3 length: 15 residues. In nucleotides, the CDR3 is TGTGCCAGCAGCCCAATTCAGGGGGCTAGCACTGAAGCTTTCTTT. Protein sequence: CASSPIQGASTEAFF.

The chain combines TRBV29-1 with TRBJ2-5, with 12 nucleotides matching TRBD2. The V segment lost 6 bases and the J segment 5 bases; nucleotides outside the gene matches: 10. CDR1 is SQVTM, CDR2 ANQGSEA, per germline. The CDR3 is made up of 15 amino acids. The CDR3: CSVENRLAGVETQYF. CDR3 DNA: TGCAGCGTAGAAAACAGACTAGCGGGAGTCGAGACCCAGTACTTC.

This chain links TRBV6-2 or TRBV6-3 with TRBJ1-2; D remains ambiguous. CDR1 MNHEY and CDR2 SVGEGT come from the germline V gene. The germline V and J ends were trimmed by 7 bases and 8 bases, with 17 bases remaining between them. The CDR3 has 13 amino acids. In DNA form, the CDR3 reads TGTGCCAGCAACCAGGACGGAGGCGGCGGCTACACCTTC. Encoded protein: CASNQDGGGGYTF.

This clonotype was counted a few times. This sequence joins TRBV6-5 and TRBJ1-2; possible D gene TRBD1, 5 bases. Trimming took off 7 bases at V and 7 bases at J, with 16 bases between the two ends. Germline V lookup: CDR1 MNHEY, CDR2 SVGAGI. The CDR3 has 13 residues. The CDR3 DNA reads TGTGCCAGCACGGGGGGTTCAGGGCGTGGCTACACCTTC. Its protein is CASTGGSGRGYTF.

This clonotype has more than one count but fewer than ten. The chain carries TRBV7-3 and TRBJ2-3; weak D call: TRBD1 (6 bases). The CDR3 totals 14 residues. Germline CDR1 and CDR2: SGHTA and FQGTGA. The CDR3 DNA reads as TGTGCAGCCCGTGGGGGCTTGAGCACAGATACGCAGTATTTT. Its translation is CAARGGLSTDTQYF.

The chain links TRBV20-1 to TRBJ1-4; the D gene is possibly TRBD1 (5 bases). V lost 4 bases and J lost 4, with 13 bases in between. CDR1 and CDR2 (germline): DFQATT, SNEGSKA (reference sequence). The CDR3 loop spans 14 amino acids. The DNA of the CDR3 is TGCAGTGCTAACCGGGACGTGATTAATGAAAAACTGTTTTTT. Translated, it gives CSANRDVINEKLFF.

This clonotype was detected many times. This rearrangement joins TRBV7-2 to TRBJ2-1, with D possibly TRBD2 on 6 matching bases. Germline-derived CDR1 and CDR2 are SGHTA and FQGNSA. Trimming took 1 base from V and 4 from J, leaving 11 bases between them. The CDR3 runs 15 residues. Here the CDR3 reads CASSLGDGRYNEQFF. In DNA form, the CDR3 reads TGTGCCAGCAGCTTAGGGGACGGGAGATACAATGAGCAGTTCTTC. The complete variable domain, with remaining parts taken from reference TRBV7-2 and TRBJ2-1, reads GAGVSQSPSNKVTEKGKDVELRCDPISGHTALYWYRQSLGQGLEFLIYFQGNSAPDKSGLPSDRFSAERTGGSVSTLTIQRTQQEDSAVYLCASSLGDGRYNEQFFGPGTRLTVL.

This chain uses TRBV6-2 or TRBV6-3 with TRBJ1-5; weak D call: TRBD1 (5 bases). Germline V gives CDR1 MNHEY, CDR2 SVGEGT. There are 12 residues in the CDR3. For the CDR3, the DNA is TGTGAAGGGGTATCACGGGAGCAGCCCCAGCATTTT. Amino acids: CEGVSREQPQHF.

This clonotype was detected a few times. The J gene is TRBJ2-3, the V gene TRBV29-1; 9 nucleotides agree with TRBD1. J was trimmed by 0 bases and V by 3 bases; bases with no gene match: 1. The CDR3 runs 14 residues. Germline V gives CDR1 SQVTM, CDR2 ANQGSEA. CDR3 sequence: CSVDGTGSTDTQYF. The CDR3 nucleotides are TGCAGCGTTGATGGGACAGGGAGCACAGATACGCAGTATTTT.

This clonotype was seen a handful of times. The chain is built from TRBV5-6 and TRBJ1-2, with D uncertain. With 1 base removed from V and 3 bases from J, the gap between germline ends came to 10 bases. Germline lookup yields CDR1 SGHDT and CDR2 YYEEEE. This CDR3 has 14 amino acids. The chain's CDR3 is CASSLKGPYYGYTF. In DNA, the CDR3 is TGTGCCAGCAGCTTGAAGGGCCCCTACTATGGCTACACCTTC.

Only a few counts were recorded for this clonotype. The CDR3 bases are TGTGCCAGCAGCGGCCTTATAAATTCACCCCTCCACTTT. It encodes CASSGLINSPLHF. V is TRBV7-9 and J is TRBJ1-6; D call uncertain. Germline V gives CDR1 SEHNR, CDR2 FQNEAQ (reference sequence). The V end lost 5 bases, the J end lost 7 bases, and 9 bases lay between the germline ends. This CDR3 has 13 residues. Based on the CDR3 plus reference TRBV7-9 and TRBJ1-6, the full variable domain is DTGVSQNPRHKITKRGQNVTFRCDPISEHNRLYWYRQTLGQGPEFLTYFQNEAQLEKSRLLSDRFSAERPKGSFSTLEIQRTEQGDSAMYLCASSGLINSPLHFGNGTRLTVT.

This clonotype showed up just a few times. The chain joins TRBV5-1 to TRBJ2-3; tentatively, D is TRBD1 (5 bases). Germline assignment: CDR1 SGHRS and CDR2 YFSETQ. CDR3 length equals 14 residues. Between the trimmed V and J ends, which lost 1 base and 0 bases, there was a span of 6 bases. CDR3 bases: TGCGCCAGCAGCTTGTACAGGAGCACAGATACGCAGTATTTT. Translating gives CASSLYRSTDTQYF.

This clonotype has just a few counts. The rearrangement links TRBV7-2 to TRBJ1-1, with unresolved D. The CDR3 runs to 13 residues. Germline V CDR1 and CDR2: SGHTA, FQGNSA. The germline V and J ends were trimmed by 5 bases and 6 bases, with 13 bases remaining between them. The CDR3 loop is CASSIRAGPEAFF. The CDR3 nucleotides read TGTGCCAGCAGCATCCGGGCCGGGCCTGAAGCTTTCTTT.

This clonotype occurred many times. This chain links TRBV5-6 with TRBJ1-2; D unresolved. V lost 5 bases, J lost 7 bases, and 21 bases lay in between. Germline loops: CDR1 SGHDT, CDR2 YYEEEE. CDR3 length: 15 residues. The CDR3 nucleotides are TGTGCCAGCAGTCAGTGGCAATCCATGTTCCCTGGCTACACCTTC. This sequence encodes CASSQWQSMFPGYTF.

This chain connects TRBV25-1 to TRBJ2-1; possible D gene TRBD1, 5 bases. The length of the CDR3 is 14 residues. Trimming cost V 4 bases and J 7 bases, with 14 bases left between them. Germline CDR1 MGHDK, CDR2 SYGVNS. CDR3 loop: CASSGFKGWNEQFF. CDR3 coding DNA: TGTGCCAGCAGTGGATTCAAGGGGTGGAATGAGCAGTTCTTC.